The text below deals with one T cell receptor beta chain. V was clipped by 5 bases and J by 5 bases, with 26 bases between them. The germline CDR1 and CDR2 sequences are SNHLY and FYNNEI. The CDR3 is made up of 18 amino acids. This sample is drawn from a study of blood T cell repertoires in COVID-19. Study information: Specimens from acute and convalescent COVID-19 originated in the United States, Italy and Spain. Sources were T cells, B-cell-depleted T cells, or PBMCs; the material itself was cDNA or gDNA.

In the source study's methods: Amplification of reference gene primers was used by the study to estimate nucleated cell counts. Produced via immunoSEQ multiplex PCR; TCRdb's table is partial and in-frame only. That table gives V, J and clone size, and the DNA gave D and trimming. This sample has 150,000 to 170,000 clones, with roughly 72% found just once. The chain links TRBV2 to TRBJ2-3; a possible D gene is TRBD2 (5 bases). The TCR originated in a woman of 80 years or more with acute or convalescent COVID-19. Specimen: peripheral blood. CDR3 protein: CASSYEGGLIRTGDTQYF. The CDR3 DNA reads TGTGCCAGCAGTTACGAGGGCGGCCTAATTCGGACGGGAGATACGCAGTATTTT.